Detailed here is one TCR beta chain. Methods used by the authors: Scientists estimated how many nucleated cells there were by amplifying reference gene primers. TCRdb keeps only in-frame clones here, not all; method: immunoSEQ multiplex PCR. The V and J calls and the clone size are those of that table, but D and trimming were determined from the DNA. This sample has about 480,000 clones, with about 85% found just once. This entry belongs to a study of blood T cell repertoires in COVID-19. The CDR3 is 12 amino acids. Trimming stripped 5 bases from V and 5 bases from J, with 8 bases between. CDR1 SGHAT and CDR2 FQNNGV come from the germline V gene.

V gene TRBV11-2 combines with J gene TRBJ2-3; D gene uncertain. The clonotype comes from a young woman with acute COVID-19. Sequencing was carried out using PBMCs or T cells enriched from blood (not recorded which). The DNA for the CDR3 is TGTGCCAGCAGCCGGTACCAAGATACGCAGTATTTT. Its protein product is CASSRYQDTQYF.